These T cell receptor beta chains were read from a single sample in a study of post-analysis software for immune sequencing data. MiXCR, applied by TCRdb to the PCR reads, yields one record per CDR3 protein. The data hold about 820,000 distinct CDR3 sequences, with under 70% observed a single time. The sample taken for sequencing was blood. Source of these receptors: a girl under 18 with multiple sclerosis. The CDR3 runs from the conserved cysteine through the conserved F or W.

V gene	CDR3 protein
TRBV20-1	CSARDGRGCEQYF
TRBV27	CASRTVTGHYEQYF
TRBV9	CASSVQDRDAYNEQFF
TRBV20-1	CSATGTGNIQYF
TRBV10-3	CAISDRPRTDTQYF
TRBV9	CASSARDRALFANTGELFF
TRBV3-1	CASSQDGGGGGYTF
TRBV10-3	CAIRGQGGHTEAFF
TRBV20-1	CSARGPPGTSESSTDTQYF
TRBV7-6	CASSTQGYTEAFF
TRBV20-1	CSASTGDLLRRYF
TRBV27	CASSHQMMNTEAFF
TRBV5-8	CASPKARVNNEQFF
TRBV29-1	CSAGGGQGSYEQYF
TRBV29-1	CSVEEKGDEQYF
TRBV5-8	CTSSEGQREVQPQHF
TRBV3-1	CASSQDPTGTYYGYTF
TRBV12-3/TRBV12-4	CASSLQGTHNEQFF
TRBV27	CASSLLTGSAIQYF
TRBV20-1	CSASGLAGGSSYEQYF
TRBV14	CASSQAPPRGDNEQFF
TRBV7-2	CASSLMYQADETQYF
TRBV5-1	CASSDGQGLYEQYF
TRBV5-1	CASSLELAGTYNEQFF
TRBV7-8	CASTLSRALTF
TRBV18	CASSPPPGLAGGSSYEQYF
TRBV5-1	CASSSRILRDGYGYTF
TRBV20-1	CSARGLTTDTQYF
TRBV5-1	CASSVGGEVYNEQYF
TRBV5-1	CASSLEAATYNEKRFF
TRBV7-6	CASSLAPRVTYNEQYF
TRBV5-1	CASSYRQGYEQFF
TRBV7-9	CASSLVGVAGANEQFF
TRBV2	CASRDGSYEQYF
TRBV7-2	CASSMTSGDINEQFF
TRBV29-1	CSVGVWTGANYGYTF
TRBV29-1	CSAKDGKDGEQYF
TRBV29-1	CSGGGQGTEAFF
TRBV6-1	CASSEREGGETQYF
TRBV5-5	CASSLGQRTDTQYF
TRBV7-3	CVSSLTWQGATFF
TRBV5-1	CASSLDGTSTDTQYF
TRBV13	CASSSGGTADTQYF
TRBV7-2	CASSLAGATLETQYF
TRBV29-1	CSALSQGYEQYF
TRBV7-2	CASSLGGLVSEQFF
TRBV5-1	CASSLGTGYQPQHF
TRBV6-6	CASSYPVRSCEQYF
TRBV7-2	CASSLARGPSYEQYF
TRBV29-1	CSVSTGWREQYF
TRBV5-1	CASSLDRNNEQFF
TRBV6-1	CASSERDRGTGERFF
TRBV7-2	CASRQNLYNEQFF
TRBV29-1	CSGESPSSYNEQFF
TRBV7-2	CASSAGGKNYGYTF
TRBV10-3	CAIMGTGTDTQYF
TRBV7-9	CASDDRDSYGGYRYNEQFF
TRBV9	CASSGEGYGYTF
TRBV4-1	CASSQADREYYGYTF
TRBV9	CASSPRGQLYEQYF